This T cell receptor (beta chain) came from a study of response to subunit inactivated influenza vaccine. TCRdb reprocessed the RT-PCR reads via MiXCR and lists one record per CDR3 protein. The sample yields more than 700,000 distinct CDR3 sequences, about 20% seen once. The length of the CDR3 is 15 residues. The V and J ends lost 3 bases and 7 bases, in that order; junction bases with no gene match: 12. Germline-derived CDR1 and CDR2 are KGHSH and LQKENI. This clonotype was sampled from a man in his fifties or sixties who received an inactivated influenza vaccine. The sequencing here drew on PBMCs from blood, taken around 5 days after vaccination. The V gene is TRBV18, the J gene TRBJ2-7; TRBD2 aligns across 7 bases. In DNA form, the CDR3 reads TGTGCCAGCTCACCCATTGGGGCGGGAGCAGGGGAGCAGTACTTC. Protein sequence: CASSPIGAGAGEQYF. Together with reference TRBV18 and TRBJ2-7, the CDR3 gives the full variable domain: NAGVMQNPRHLVRRRGQEARLRCSPMKGHSHVYWYRQLPEEGLKFMVYLQKENIIDESGMPKERFSAEFPKEGPSILRIQQVVRGDSAAYFCASSPIGAGAGEQYFGPGTRLTVT.